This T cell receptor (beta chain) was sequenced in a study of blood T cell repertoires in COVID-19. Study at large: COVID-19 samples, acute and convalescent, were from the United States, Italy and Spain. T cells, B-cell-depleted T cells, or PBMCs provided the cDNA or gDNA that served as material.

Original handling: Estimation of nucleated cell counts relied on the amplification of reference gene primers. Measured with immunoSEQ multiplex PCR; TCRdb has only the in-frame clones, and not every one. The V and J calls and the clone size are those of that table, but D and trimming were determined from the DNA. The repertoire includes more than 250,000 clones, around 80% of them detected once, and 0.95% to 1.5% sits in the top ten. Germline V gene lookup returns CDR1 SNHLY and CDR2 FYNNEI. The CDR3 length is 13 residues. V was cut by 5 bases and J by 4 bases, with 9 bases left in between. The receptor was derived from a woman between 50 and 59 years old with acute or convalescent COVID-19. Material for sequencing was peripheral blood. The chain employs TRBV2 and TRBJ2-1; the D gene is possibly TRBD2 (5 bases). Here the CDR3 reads CASSTEGYNEQFF. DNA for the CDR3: TGTGCCAGCAGTACTGAGGGATACAATGAGCAGTTCTTC.